A single sample is the source of the 2 T cell receptor beta chains below, sequenced in a study of shared clonotypes between healthy human individuals. The method was immunoSEQ multiplex PCR; TCRdb's version includes in-frame clones alone and lacks a portion of them. The sample records about 79,000 clones, over 55% being singletons. The specimen sequenced was memory CD8+ T cells sorted from blood. Subset: CD45RO+ cells pooled with CCR7-negative TemRA cells. The receptors shown here come from a man aged 30 to 39 in good health.

This chain joins TRBV4-2 and TRBJ2-7; perhaps D is TRBD1 or TRBD2 (5 bases each). Germline V CDR1 and CDR2: LGHNA, YNFKEQ. Trimming pared 4 bases from V and 6 bases from J, leaving 16 bases between. The CDR3 spans 14 residues. The CDR3 DNA sequence: TGTGCCAGCAGCCCCGGGGACGGCGAACCCGAGCAGTACTTC. As protein: CASSPGDGEPEQYF.

This clone was counted a few times. The chain employs TRBV6-1 and TRBJ1-1; D is uncertain. V dropped 8 bases and J dropped 6 bases, with 10 bases sitting between them. The V gene's germline CDR1 is MNHNS and CDR2 SASEGT. The CDR3 has 11 amino acids. The DNA of the CDR3 is TGTGCCAGCGCTGGGTTTGCTGAAGCTTTCTTT. It is translated as CASAGFAEAFF.